These T cell receptor beta chains were read from a single sample in a study of cytomegalovirus exposure and HLA in healthy donors. The method was immunoSEQ multiplex PCR; TCRdb's version includes in-frame clones alone and lacks a portion of them. The sample records about 160,000 clones, approximately 77% being singletons. Sequenced: PBMCs. Source of these receptors: a man aged 50-60 years in good health and CMV-seropositive. The CDR3 runs from the conserved cysteine through the conserved F or W. A D gene is named only where the DNA matches it firmly. Some rows have no size entry. The others give once, few or many, or a class for an expanded clone.

clone_size: NA; v_call: TRBV7-3; d_call: TRBD2; cdr3_length: 16; j_call: TRBJ2-1; cdr3_nt: TGTGCCAGCAGCTTAGGGACTAGCGGGGGGCACAATGAGCAGTTCTTC; cdr3_aa: CASSLGTSGGHNEQFF
clone_size: NA; v_call: TRBV7-7; d_call: TRBD1; cdr3_length: 18; j_call: TRBJ2-4; cdr3_nt: TGTGCCAGCAGCTTAGTTCTCTCACGGACAGGGAGCAAAAACATTCAGTACTTC; cdr3_aa: CASSLVLSRTGSKNIQYF
clone_size: NA; v_call: TRBV10-3; d_call: NA; cdr3_length: 15; j_call: TRBJ1-3; cdr3_nt: TGTGCCATCAGGGGTTACGAGGGCTCTGGAAACACCATATATTTT; cdr3_aa: CAIRGYEGSGNTIYF
clone_size: NA; v_call: TRBV20-1; d_call: NA; cdr3_length: 11; j_call: TRBJ1-6; cdr3_nt: TGCAGTGCTGTAGATAATTCACCCCTCCACTTT; cdr3_aa: CSAVDNSPLHF
clone_size: few; v_call: TRBV7-9; d_call: TRBD1; cdr3_length: 12; j_call: TRBJ1-2; cdr3_nt: TGTGCCAGCAGTCGGGACAGCTATGGCTACACCTTC; cdr3_aa: CASSRDSYGYTF
clone_size: NA; v_call: TRBV9; d_call: TRBD1; cdr3_length: 14; j_call: TRBJ1-2; cdr3_nt: TGTGCCAGCAGCGTAGAACAGGCCAGGGGGGGCTACACCTTC; cdr3_aa: CASSVEQARGGYTF
clone_size: NA; v_call: TRBV6-1; d_call: NA; cdr3_length: 15; j_call: TRBJ2-1; cdr3_nt: TGTGCCAGCAGTGGACCAGGTTTTCGTTACAATGAGCAGTTCTTC; cdr3_aa: CASSGPGFRYNEQFF
clone_size: few; v_call: TRBV4-1; d_call: TRBD1; cdr3_length: 16; j_call: TRBJ1-2; cdr3_nt: TGCGCCAGCAGCCTCCGGGACAGGGGGTACGACTATGGCTACACCTTC; cdr3_aa: CASSLRDRGYDYGYTF
clone_size: NA; v_call: TRBV9; d_call: NA; cdr3_length: 14; j_call: TRBJ1-1; cdr3_nt: TGTGCCAGCAGCGAAGAGGGGAGGGCACGAAGAGCTTTCTTT; cdr3_aa: CASSEEGRARRAFF
clone_size: NA; v_call: TRBV7-7; d_call: NA; cdr3_length: 14; j_call: TRBJ2-2; cdr3_nt: TGTGCCAGCAGCTTCGGTGGTTACACCGGGGAGCTGTTTTTT; cdr3_aa: CASSFGGYTGELFF
clone_size: NA; v_call: TRBV7-9; d_call: TRBD2; cdr3_length: 17; j_call: TRBJ2-1; cdr3_nt: TGTGCCAGCAGACCAGGACGCGGACTAGCGGGAAACAATGAGCAGTTCTTC; cdr3_aa: CASRPGRGLAGNNEQFF
clone_size: once; v_call: TRBV7-7; d_call: TRBD1; cdr3_length: 14; j_call: TRBJ1-4; cdr3_nt: TGTGCTAGCAGCAGGGGGACAGCCGGTGAAAAACTGTTTTTT; cdr3_aa: CASSRGTAGEKLFF
clone_size: NA; v_call: TRBV10-2; d_call: TRBD2; cdr3_length: 14; j_call: TRBJ2-1; cdr3_nt: TGCGCCAGCGGCGGGGGGGCTAGCTACAATGAGCAGTTCTTC; cdr3_aa: CASGGGASYNEQFF
clone_size: NA; v_call: TRBV27; d_call: TRBD1; cdr3_length: 16; j_call: TRBJ1-2; cdr3_nt: TGTGCCAGCAGTTCATACGGGACAGGGGGAAACTATGGCTACACCTTC; cdr3_aa: CASSSYGTGGNYGYTF
clone_size: NA; v_call: TRBV19; d_call: TRBD1; cdr3_length: 14; j_call: TRBJ1-6; cdr3_nt: TGTGCCAGTAGTAGTACGGGACAGAATTCACCCCTCCACTTT; cdr3_aa: CASSSTGQNSPLHF
clone_size: NA; v_call: TRBV5-1; d_call: NA; cdr3_length: 18; j_call: TRBJ2-5; cdr3_nt: TGCGCCAGCAGCCACCTGCCTGACCAGCGTGGTTCTCAAGAGACCCAGTACTTC; cdr3_aa: CASSHLPDQRGSQETQYF
clone_size: NA; v_call: TRBV4-3; d_call: TRBD1; cdr3_length: 17; j_call: TRBJ2-7; cdr3_nt: TGCGCCAGCAGCCAAGAGGGACCGGGACAGGGGTTCCACGAGCAGTACTTC; cdr3_aa: CASSQEGPGQGFHEQYF
clone_size: once; v_call: TRBV6-1; d_call: NA; cdr3_length: 15; j_call: TRBJ2-1; cdr3_nt: TGTGCCAGCAGTGAGACGGGGAGCTCCTACAATGAGCAGTTCTTC; cdr3_aa: CASSETGSSYNEQFF
clone_size: few; v_call: TRBV7-9; d_call: NA; cdr3_length: 14; j_call: TRBJ2-1; cdr3_nt: TGTGCCAGCAGCAGATCAGGTCCCTACAATGAGCAGTTCTTC; cdr3_aa: CASSRSGPYNEQFF
clone_size: NA; v_call: TRBV23-1; d_call: NA; cdr3_length: 19; j_call: TRBJ1-6; cdr3_nt: TGCGCCAGCAGCCGAACAGGGAAAGAATATTGGTCCTATAATTCACCCCTCCATTTT; cdr3_aa: CASSRTGKEYWSYNSPLHF
clone_size: NA; v_call: TRBV4-2; d_call: NA; cdr3_length: 15; j_call: TRBJ1-1; cdr3_nt: TGTGCCAGCAGCCTCCGAGAAACGGTGAACACTGAAGCTTTCTTT; cdr3_aa: CASSLRETVNTEAFF
clone_size: NA; v_call: TRBV28; d_call: NA; cdr3_length: 15; j_call: TRBJ1-1; cdr3_nt: TGTGCCAGCAGTTTATACCCGGACAGGAACACTGAAGCTTTCTTT; cdr3_aa: CASSLYPDRNTEAFF
clone_size: NA; v_call: TRBV7-2; d_call: TRBD1; cdr3_length: 14; j_call: TRBJ1-2; cdr3_nt: TGTGCCAGCAGCTTAGGGACAGGGGTCGACGGCTACACCTTC; cdr3_aa: CASSLGTGVDGYTF
clone_size: once; v_call: TRBV6-5; d_call: NA; cdr3_length: 14; j_call: TRBJ1-2; cdr3_nt: TGTGCCAGCAGTTACTCACAGGGTTGGGGAGGCTACACCTTC; cdr3_aa: CASSYSQGWGGYTF
clone_size: NA; v_call: TRBV7-2; d_call: NA; cdr3_length: 15; j_call: TRBJ1-1; cdr3_nt: TGTGCCAGCAGCTTAGGAGTGACAGCGAACACTGAAGCTTTCTTT; cdr3_aa: CASSLGVTANTEAFF
clone_size: NA; v_call: TRBV30; d_call: NA; cdr3_length: 14; j_call: TRBJ1-4; cdr3_nt: TGTGCCTGGAGTGTGTCAGGGGCAGGTGAAAAACTGTTTTTT; cdr3_aa: CAWSVSGAGEKLFF
clone_size: NA; v_call: TRBV19; d_call: NA; cdr3_length: 17; j_call: TRBJ1-2; cdr3_nt: TGTGCCAGTACTCGAGGGGACATCCTCCTCCCCTTTTATGGCTACACCTTC; cdr3_aa: CASTRGDILLPFYGYTF
clone_size: NA; v_call: TRBV11-3; d_call: TRBD1; cdr3_length: 15; j_call: TRBJ2-7; cdr3_nt: TGTGCCAGCAGCAGAGGACAGGGAAACTCCTACGAGCAGTACTTC; cdr3_aa: CASSRGQGNSYEQYF
clone_size: NA; v_call: TRBV7-2; d_call: NA; cdr3_length: 16; j_call: TRBJ2-1; cdr3_nt: TGTGCCAGCAGCCTAAACCCACAGGGTATCTACAATGAGCAGTTCTTC; cdr3_aa: CASSLNPQGIYNEQFF
clone_size: NA; v_call: TRBV9; d_call: NA; cdr3_length: 16; j_call: TRBJ1-6; cdr3_nt: TGTGCCAGCAGCTCCCACGACGACAGCTTTAATTCACCCCTCCACTTT; cdr3_aa: CASSSHDDSFNSPLHF
clone_size: NA; v_call: TRBV28; d_call: TRBD2; cdr3_length: 15; j_call: TRBJ2-5; cdr3_nt: TGTGCCAGCAGTTTACCAGCGGGGGGCCAAGAGACCCAGTACTTC; cdr3_aa: CASSLPAGGQETQYF
clone_size: NA; v_call: TRBV6-1; d_call: NA; cdr3_length: 15; j_call: TRBJ1-1; cdr3_nt: TGTGCCAGCAGAACCGAGGAAACCTCGGGGACTGAAGCTTTCTTT; cdr3_aa: CASRTEETSGTEAFF
clone_size: few; v_call: TRBV6-1; d_call: NA; cdr3_length: 14; j_call: TRBJ1-1; cdr3_nt: TGTGCCAGCAGGTCGCAAGCACAGACATTTGAAGCTTTCTTT; cdr3_aa: CASRSQAQTFEAFF
clone_size: NA; v_call: TRBV6-5; d_call: TRBD1; cdr3_length: 13; j_call: TRBJ1-2; cdr3_nt: TGTGCCAGCCGGGACAGGGTTGGGTATGGCTACACCTTC; cdr3_aa: CASRDRVGYGYTF
clone_size: NA; v_call: TRBV9; d_call: TRBD1; cdr3_length: 14; j_call: TRBJ2-2; cdr3_nt: TGTGCCAGCTCTAGGGACAGACACACCGGGGAGCTGTTTTTT; cdr3_aa: CASSRDRHTGELFF
clone_size: NA; v_call: TRBV6-6; d_call: TRBD2; cdr3_length: 16; j_call: TRBJ2-2; cdr3_nt: TGTGCCAGCAGTTACTCGACTAGCGGGGACTTCGGGGAGCTGTTTTTT; cdr3_aa: CASSYSTSGDFGELFF
clone_size: once; v_call: TRBV15; d_call: NA; cdr3_length: 15; j_call: TRBJ1-2; cdr3_nt: TGTGCCACCAGCAGAGAATGGGACTCTAACTATGGCTACACCTTC; cdr3_aa: CATSREWDSNYGYTF
clone_size: few; v_call: TRBV5-6; d_call: NA; cdr3_length: 14; j_call: TRBJ1-4; cdr3_nt: TGTGCCAGCAGCAAGGGAGGCGGTAATGAAAAACTGTTTTTT; cdr3_aa: CASSKGGGNEKLFF
clone_size: NA; v_call: TRBV6-6; d_call: NA; cdr3_length: 15; j_call: TRBJ1-5; cdr3_nt: TGTGCCAGCAGTTTGAGACAGGTTGGGAATCAGCCCCAGCATTTT; cdr3_aa: CASSLRQVGNQPQHF
clone_size: NA; v_call: TRBV6-5; d_call: NA; cdr3_length: 16; j_call: TRBJ2-2; cdr3_nt: TGTGCCAGCAGTTACACCAGGCTGTCGAACACCGGGGAGCTGTTTTTT; cdr3_aa: CASSYTRLSNTGELFF